The present TCR beta chain was sequenced within a study of regulatory T cells in long-lasting Graves disease. With 7 bases removed from V and 2 bases from J, the gap between germline ends came to 18 bases. The CDR3 runs to 14 residues. The germline V gene has CDR1 DFQATT and CDR2 SNEGSKA (reference sequence). In building TCR beta libraries, iRepertoire HTBI primers were used together with Arm-PCR of CDR3 regions. TCRdb re-derived calls from the multiplex PCR reads in MiXCR, one entry per CDR3 protein. This sample has 300,000 to 350,000 distinct CDR3 sequences, with 15% to 20% found just once. This clonotype was detected ten times or more. Its antigen remains unidentified. Study results and caveats: Sampling was limited to peripheral blood rather than thyroid tissue. Persistent disease was characterized by preferential usage of TRBV28, TRBJ1-2 and TRBJ2-5.

As to time point: persistent/refractory GD, antithyroid drugs over 5 years with positive TRAb. The TCR library was prepared using RNA isolated from PBMCs. A roughly 8.3-milliliter sample of peripheral blood was drawn into EDTA tubes. The starting material was peripheral blood mononuclear cells (PBMCs), obtained when the disease was refractory, from a patient treated with antithyroid drugs. The TCR sequence derives from a female donor with Graves disease. The chain links TRBV20-1 to TRBJ2-7; no reliable D call. The CDR3 DNA sequence: TGCAGTGTGAATGGTCGGCAGTTCGCCTACGAGCAGTACTTC. Amino acids: CSVNGRQFAYEQYF.